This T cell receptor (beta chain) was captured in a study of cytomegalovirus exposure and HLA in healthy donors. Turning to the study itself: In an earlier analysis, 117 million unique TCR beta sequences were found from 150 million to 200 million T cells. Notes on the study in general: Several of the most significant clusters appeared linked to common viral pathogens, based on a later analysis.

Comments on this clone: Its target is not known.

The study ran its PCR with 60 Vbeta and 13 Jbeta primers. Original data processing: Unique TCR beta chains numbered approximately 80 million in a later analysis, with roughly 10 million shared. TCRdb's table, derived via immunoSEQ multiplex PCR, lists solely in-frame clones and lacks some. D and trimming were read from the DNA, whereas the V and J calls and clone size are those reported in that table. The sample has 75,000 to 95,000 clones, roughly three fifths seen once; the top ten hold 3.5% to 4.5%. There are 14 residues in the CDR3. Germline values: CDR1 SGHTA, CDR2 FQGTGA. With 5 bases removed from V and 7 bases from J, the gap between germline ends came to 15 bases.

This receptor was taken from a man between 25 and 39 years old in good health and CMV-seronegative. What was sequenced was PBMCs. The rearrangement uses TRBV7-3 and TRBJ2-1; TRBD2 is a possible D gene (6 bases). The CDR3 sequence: CASSRPEGWNEQFF. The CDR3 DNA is TGTGCCAGCAGCCGTCCGGAGGGGTGGAATGAGCAGTTCTTC.